The T cell receptor (beta chain) under discussion was sequenced for a study of blood T cell repertoires in COVID-19 (TCRdb year 2020). For the study in its entirety: The collaborator samples originated in the United States, Italy and Spain and spanned the acute and convalescent phases of COVID-19. The prospective study material was composed of cDNA or gDNA derived from T cells, B-cell-depleted T cells, or PBMCs. The dataset comprised deeply sampled blood TCRbeta repertoires from subjects exposed to, actively infected with, or recovered from COVID-19. The repertoires were made available in a free public database intended to serve as a resource for research on the immune response to SARS-CoV-2. Where HLA class I and class II types were available, the types were taken from metadata supplied by the sample provider, not from assay-based typing. Samples were obtained from the ongoing ImmuneRACE study (first 160 participants) and from about 1,300 subjects provided by 6 global collaborators. The sample metadata nearly always contained a de-identified subject ID, COVID-19 status, age in years and sex.

Notes on this clone: Its specific antigen is unknown. No base-level quality is on record; no much larger clone is a single base apart.

TCRbeta CDR3 regions were amplified from genomic DNA using the immunoSEQ Assay, a bias-controlled multiplex PCR. For the original study's pipeline: Within the assay, amplification of reference gene primers was used to estimate how many nucleated cells each sample contained. To quantify the absolute abundance of each unique TCRbeta CDR3 rearrangement, sequence reads were collapsed and filtered. For each sample, productive Simpson clonality was calculated as the square root of Simpson's diversity index across productive rearrangements. TCRdb took over this immuneACCESS table, retaining in-frame rearrangements with V and J assigned. Such tables are incomplete; in checked studies, under half of the missing clones stem from an unresolved V gene, and the remainder is unexplained. The D gene and trimming were derived from the DNA, and the V and J assignments and clone size from that table. The sample table contains 50,000 to 70,000 clones; only one count was recorded for around 84% of them. Under 20% of the sample rests with the top ten.

CDR1 and CDR2, looked up from the germline V gene, are SGHTA and FQGNSA. From its cysteine to its phenylalanine, the CDR3 spans 16 amino acids. This entry keeps only the CDR3 DNA: 48 bases, framed from base 1. From V the trimming removes 4 bases and from J it removes 8 bases, while the gene matches leave 11 bases of the junction unaccounted for. Collaborating institutions collected whole blood in K2EDTA tubes following their own protocols. For TCRbeta analysis, collaborator samples were shipped as frozen whole blood, as isolated PBMCs, or as DNA extracted from either sample type. Here is what the overall study found, with its caveats: The amount of clinical and demographic metadata varied by source and participant and was provided uncurated.

Rearrangement joined TRBV7-2 to TRBJ2-1; TRBD2 lines up with 10 middle nucleotides. This sequence originates from a man aged 65-85 years with active COVID-19. The material sequenced was peripheral blood. The CDR3: CASSSGALAGVYEQFF. DNA sequence: TGTGCCAGCAGCTCCGGCGCGCTAGCGGGAGTCTATGAGCAGTTCTTC.